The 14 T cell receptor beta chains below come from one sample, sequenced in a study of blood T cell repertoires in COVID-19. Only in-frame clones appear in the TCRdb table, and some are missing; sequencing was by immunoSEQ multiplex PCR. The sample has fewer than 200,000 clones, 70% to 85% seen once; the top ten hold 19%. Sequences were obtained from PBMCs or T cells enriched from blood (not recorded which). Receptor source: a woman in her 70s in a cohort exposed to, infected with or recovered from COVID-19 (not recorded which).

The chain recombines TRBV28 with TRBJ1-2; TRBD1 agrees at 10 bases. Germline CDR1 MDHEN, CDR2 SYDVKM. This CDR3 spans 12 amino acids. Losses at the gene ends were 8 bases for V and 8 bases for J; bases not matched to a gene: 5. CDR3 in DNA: TGTGCCAGCTGGGACAGGGGTGGCGGCTACACCTTC. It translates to CASWDRGGGYTF.

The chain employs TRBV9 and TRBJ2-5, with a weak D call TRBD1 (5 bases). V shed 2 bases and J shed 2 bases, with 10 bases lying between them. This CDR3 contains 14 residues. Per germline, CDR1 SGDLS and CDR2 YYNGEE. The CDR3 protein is CASSVIGDQETQYF. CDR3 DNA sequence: TGTGCCAGCAGCGTGATAGGGGATCAAGAGACCCAGTACTTC.

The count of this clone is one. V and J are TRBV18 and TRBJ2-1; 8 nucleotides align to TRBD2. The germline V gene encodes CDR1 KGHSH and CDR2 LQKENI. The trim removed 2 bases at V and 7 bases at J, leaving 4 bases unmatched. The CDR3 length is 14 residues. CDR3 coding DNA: TGTGCCAGCTCACCATTGCCTAGCGGGAATGAGCAGTTCTTC. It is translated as CASSPLPSGNEQFF.

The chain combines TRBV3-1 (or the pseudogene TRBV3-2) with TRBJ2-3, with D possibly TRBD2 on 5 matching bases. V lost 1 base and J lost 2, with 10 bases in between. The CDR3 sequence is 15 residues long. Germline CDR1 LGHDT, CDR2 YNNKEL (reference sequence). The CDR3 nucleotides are TGTGCCAGCAGCCAAGGATACGGGAACACAGATACGCAGTATTTT. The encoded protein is CASSQGYGNTDTQYF.

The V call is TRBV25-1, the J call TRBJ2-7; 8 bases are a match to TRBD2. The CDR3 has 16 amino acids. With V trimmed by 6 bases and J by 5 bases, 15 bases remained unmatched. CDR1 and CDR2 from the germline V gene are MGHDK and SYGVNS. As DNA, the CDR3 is TGTGCCAGCAGAGACGCAAGGAGCGGGAGTGGCGACGAGCAGTACTTC. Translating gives CASRDARSGSGDEQYF.

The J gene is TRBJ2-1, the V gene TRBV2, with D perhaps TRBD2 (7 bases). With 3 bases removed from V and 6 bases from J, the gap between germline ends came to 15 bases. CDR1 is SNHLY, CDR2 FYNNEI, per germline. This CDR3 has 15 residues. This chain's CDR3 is CASSDVGGGLNEQFF. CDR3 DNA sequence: TGTGCCAGCAGTGATGTGGGCGGGGGCCTCAATGAGCAGTTCTTC. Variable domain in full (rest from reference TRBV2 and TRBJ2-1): EPEVTQTPSHQVTQMGQEVILRCVPISNHLYFYWYRQILGQKVEFLVSFYNNEISEKSEIFDDQFSVERPDGSNFTLKIRSTKLEDSAMYFCASSDVGGGLNEQFFGPGTRLTVL.

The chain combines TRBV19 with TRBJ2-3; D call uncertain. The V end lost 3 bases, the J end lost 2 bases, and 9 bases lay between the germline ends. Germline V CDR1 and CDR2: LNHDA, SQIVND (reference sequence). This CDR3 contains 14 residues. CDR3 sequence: CASSMRSSTDTQYF. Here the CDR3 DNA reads TGTGCCAGTAGTATGCGGTCCTCCACAGATACGCAGTATTTT.

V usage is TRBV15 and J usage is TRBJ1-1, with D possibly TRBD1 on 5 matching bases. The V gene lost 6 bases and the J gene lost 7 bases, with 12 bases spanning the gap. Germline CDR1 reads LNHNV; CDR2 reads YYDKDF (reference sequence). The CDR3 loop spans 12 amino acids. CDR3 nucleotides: TGTGCCACCAGTTGGGGGAGGGGTGAAGCTTTCTTT. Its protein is CATSWGRGEAFF.

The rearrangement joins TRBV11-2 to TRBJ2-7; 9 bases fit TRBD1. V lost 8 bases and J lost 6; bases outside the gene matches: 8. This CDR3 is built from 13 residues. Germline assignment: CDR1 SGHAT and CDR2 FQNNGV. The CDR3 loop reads CASVRDREGEQYF. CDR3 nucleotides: TGTGCCAGCGTCCGGGACAGGGAGGGCGAGCAGTACTTC.

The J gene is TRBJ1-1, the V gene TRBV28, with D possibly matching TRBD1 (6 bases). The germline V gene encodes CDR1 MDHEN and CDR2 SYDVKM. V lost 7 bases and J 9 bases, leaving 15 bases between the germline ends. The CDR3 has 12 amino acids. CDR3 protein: CASTLRQDKAFF. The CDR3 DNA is TGTGCCAGCACCTTGAGACAGGACAAAGCTTTCTTT.

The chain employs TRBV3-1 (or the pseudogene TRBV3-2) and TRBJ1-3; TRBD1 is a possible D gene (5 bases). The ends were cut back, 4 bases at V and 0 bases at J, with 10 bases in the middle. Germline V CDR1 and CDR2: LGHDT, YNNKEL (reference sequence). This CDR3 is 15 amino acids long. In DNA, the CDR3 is TGTGCCAGCAGCCTCGGGGGTTACTCTGGAAACACCATATATTTT. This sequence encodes CASSLGGYSGNTIYF.

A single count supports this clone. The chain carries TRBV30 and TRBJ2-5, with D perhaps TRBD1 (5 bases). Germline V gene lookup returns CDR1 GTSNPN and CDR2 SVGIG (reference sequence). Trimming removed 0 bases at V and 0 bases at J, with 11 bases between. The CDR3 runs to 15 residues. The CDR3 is CAWSVGVGYQETQYF. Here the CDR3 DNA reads TGTGCCTGGAGTGTAGGGGTGGGGTACCAAGAGACCCAGTACTTC.

The CDR3 DNA reads as TGTGCCAGCAGCCAAGACGCGACTTCACTACGGTGGCAGTTCTTC. Translation: CASSQDATSLRWQFF. V gene TRBV4-2 combines with J gene TRBJ2-1; the D is unclear. Trimming took off 0 bases at V and 12 bases at J, with 18 bases between the two ends. The CDR3 consists of 15 residues. Germline V CDR1 and CDR2: LGHNA, YNFKEQ.

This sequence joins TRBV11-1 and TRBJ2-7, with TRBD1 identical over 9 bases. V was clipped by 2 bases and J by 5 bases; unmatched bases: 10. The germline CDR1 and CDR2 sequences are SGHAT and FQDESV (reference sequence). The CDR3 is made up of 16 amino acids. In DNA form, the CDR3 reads TGTGCCAGCAGCTTAAGGGGGACAGGGAGAGTCAACGAGCAGTACTTC. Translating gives CASSLRGTGRVNEQYF.